This note documents a single T cell receptor beta chain sequence. Its cognate antigen is unknown. Its ends do not fully match the called genes, so a read error is possible. Diagnoses were made from clinical symptoms, serum measures (thyroxine and TRAb), thyroid ultrasound and orbital computed tomography. Using RNA transcripts as the source, TCR beta CDR3 regions were amplified. A set of HTBI primers served as the primers for a first-round RT-PCR of the TCR CDR3. Via MiXCR, TCRdb re-called the multiplex PCR reads, giving one row per CDR3 protein. The sample consists of about 200,000 distinct CDR3 sequences, roughly 18% of them appearing once. The entry originates in a study of T cells in Graves' hyperthyroidism and ophthalmopathy. Study results and caveats: In the blood, most expanded thyroid clonotypes above 0.001 appeared as well.

The CDR3 extends over 17 amino acids. Germline CDR1 is LNHNV and CDR2 is YYDKDF (reference sequence). Sequencing used blood. This receptor was obtained from a man between 35 and 55 years old with Graves' hyperthyroidism. The rearrangement uses TRBV15 and TRBJ1-2, with D hard to call. Written as DNA, the CDR3 is TGTACCACCAGCAGAGATTTGCGCAGGAGGCAGGTGTCTGGCTACACCTTC. Translated, it gives CTTSRDLRRRQVSGYTF.